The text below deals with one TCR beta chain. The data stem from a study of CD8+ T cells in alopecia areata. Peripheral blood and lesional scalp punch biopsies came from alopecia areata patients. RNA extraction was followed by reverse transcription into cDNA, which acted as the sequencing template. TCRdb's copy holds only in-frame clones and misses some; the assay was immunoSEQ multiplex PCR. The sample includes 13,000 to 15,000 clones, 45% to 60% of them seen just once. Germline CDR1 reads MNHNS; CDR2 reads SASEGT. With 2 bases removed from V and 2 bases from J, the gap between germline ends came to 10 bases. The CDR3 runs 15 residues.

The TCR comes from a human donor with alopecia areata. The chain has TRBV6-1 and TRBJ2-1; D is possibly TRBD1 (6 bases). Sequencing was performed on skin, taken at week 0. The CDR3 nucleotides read TGTGCCAGCAGTGAATTCACAGGGACCTACAATGAGCAGTTCTTC. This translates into CASSEFTGTYNEQFF.